The sequence of this T cell receptor (beta chain) was determined in a study of blood T cell repertoires in COVID-19. The overall study: Researchers got acute and convalescent COVID-19 samples from the United States, Italy and Spain. Sample material is recorded as cDNA or gDNA derived from T cells, B-cell-depleted T cells, or PBMCs.

The CDR3 sequence is 14 residues long. Germline V gives CDR1 MRHNA, CDR2 SNTAGT. The germline V and J ends were trimmed by 2 bases and 6 bases, with 12 bases remaining between them. Per the original data handling: Estimated nucleated cell counts came from reference gene primer amplification. Data came from immunoSEQ multiplex PCR; TCRdb stores just in-frame clones and leaves some out. D and trimming were read from the DNA, whereas the V and J calls and clone size are those reported in that table. The table has around 260,000 clones, around nine tenths seen once. The rearrangement links TRBV6-4 to TRBJ2-3; maybe TRBD1 (5 bases). Sequencing used peripheral blood. The TCR originated in a woman aged 60-70 years with COVID-19, enrolled during active disease. Here the CDR3 DNA reads TGTGCCAGCAGTGACAGGGGCCCTCCCGATACGCAGTATTTT. Residues: CASSDRGPPDTQYF.